Below, one T cell receptor (beta chain) is given with its context. The antigen is unknown. CDR3 size: 17 residues. Trimming took 1 base from V and 4 from J; bases not matched to a gene: 9. CDR1 is SEHNR and CDR2 is FQNEAQ in the germline V gene (reference sequence). Generated by immunoSEQ multiplex PCR, the TCRdb table keeps only in-frame clones and is missing some. The data contain roughly 720,000 clones, 90% of them singletons. The entry originates in a study of shared clonotypes between healthy human individuals. Study-wide results and limits: Sorted-subset sequencing, rarefaction showed, was incomplete despite large depth.

CD8 memory merged CD45RO+ cells and CCR7-negative CD45RA+ TemRA cells into one population. Sequencing was done on a sample of memory CD8+ T cells from PBMCs. The sample's subset: CD45RO+ cells pooled with CCR7-negative TemRA cells. This TCR derives from a man younger than 35 in good health. Some clones in this sample may be carry-over from other donors' samples. The chain has TRBV7-9 and TRBJ2-3; 9 nucleotides agree with TRBD2. CDR3 protein: CASSLGWGSGSADTQYF. Here the CDR3 DNA reads TGTGCCAGCAGCTTAGGGTGGGGTAGCGGGAGCGCAGATACGCAGTATTTT.